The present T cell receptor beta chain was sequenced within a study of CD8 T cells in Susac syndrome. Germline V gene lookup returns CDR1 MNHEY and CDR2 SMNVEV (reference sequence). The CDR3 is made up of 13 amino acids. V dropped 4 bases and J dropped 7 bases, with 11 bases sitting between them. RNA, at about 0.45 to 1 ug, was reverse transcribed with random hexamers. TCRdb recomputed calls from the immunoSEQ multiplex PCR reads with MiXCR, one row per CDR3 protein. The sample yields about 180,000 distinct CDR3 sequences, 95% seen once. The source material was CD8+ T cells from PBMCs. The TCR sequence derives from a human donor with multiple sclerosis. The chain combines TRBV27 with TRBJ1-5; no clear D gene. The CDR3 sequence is CASSYAREQPQHF. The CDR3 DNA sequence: TGTGCCAGCAGTTATGCCCGCGAACAGCCCCAGCATTTT.